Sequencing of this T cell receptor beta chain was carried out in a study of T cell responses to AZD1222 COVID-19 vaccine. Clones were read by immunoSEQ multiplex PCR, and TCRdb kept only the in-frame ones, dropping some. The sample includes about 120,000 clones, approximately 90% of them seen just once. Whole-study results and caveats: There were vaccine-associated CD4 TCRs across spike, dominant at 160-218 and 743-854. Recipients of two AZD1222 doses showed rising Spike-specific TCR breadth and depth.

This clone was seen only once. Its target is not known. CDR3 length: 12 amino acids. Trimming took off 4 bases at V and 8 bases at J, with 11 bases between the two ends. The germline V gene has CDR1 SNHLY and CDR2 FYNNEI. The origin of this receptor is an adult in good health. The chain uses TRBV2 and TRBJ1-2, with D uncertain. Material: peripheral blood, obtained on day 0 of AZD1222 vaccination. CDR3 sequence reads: CASSVTEAGYTF. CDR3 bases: TGTGCCAGCAGTGTGACTGAAGCGGGCTACACCTTC.